The clone carrying this TCR beta chain has just one count. Its matching antigen is unknown. The record originates from a study of T cell responses to AZD1222 COVID-19 vaccine. This table comes from immunoSEQ multiplex PCR, and its TCRdb copy is limited to in-frame clones, with some not included. The sample has under 150,000 clones, approximately 86% seen once; the top ten hold 2% to 3%. Germline assignment: CDR1 SEHNR and CDR2 FQNEAQ (reference sequence). CDR3 size: 14 residues. The ends were cut back, 5 bases at V and 1 base at J, with 12 bases in the middle. Study-wide results and limits: Donors were chiefly white British, with a greater number of females, and clonal diversity was perhaps underestimated. The repertoires were collected only after the peak T cell response.

The specimen comprised peripheral blood, sampled 28 days after the second AZD1222 dose. The source is an adult who received the AZD1222 COVID-19 vaccine. The chain combines TRBV7-9 with TRBJ2-7, with D tentatively TRBD1 or TRBD2 (5 bases each). CDR3 nucleotides: TGTGCCAGCAGCCCTAGAGGGGATTCCTACGAGCAGTACTTC. This translates into CASSPRGDSYEQYF.